This TCR beta chain emerged from a study of ipilimumab plus nivolumab after autologous stem cell transplantation. General study findings and limits: Per the authors, repertoire, Treg and microbiota data justify further study.

Starting 14 to 28 days after autologous transplant, ipilimumab 1 mg/kg was given. Comments on this clone: Antigen unknown.

The assay was immunoSEQ multiplex PCR, and TCRdb's table has in-frame clones only and misses some. The sample has some 25,000 clones, 86% seen once. This TCR derives from a male donor with diffuse large B-cell lymphoma. This specimen consisted of PBMCs, obtained in a trial of ipilimumab plus nivolumab as post-transplant consolidation.

The CDR3 nucleotides read TGTGCCAGCAGCTCGACACCATGGGAGGAAAAACTGTTTTTT. Its translation: CASSSTPWEEKLFF. This chain links TRBV5-8 with TRBJ1-4; D gene unclear. This CDR3 region has 14 residues. Germline V lookup: CDR1 SGHTS, CDR2 YDEGEE. V was shortened by 3 bases and J by 8 bases, with 14 bases between the two germline ends. Together with reference TRBV5-8 and TRBJ1-4, the CDR3 gives the full variable domain: EAGVTQSPTHLIKTRGQQATLRCSPISGHTSVYWYQQALGLGLQFLLWYDEGEERNRGNFPPRFSGRQFPNYSSELNVNALELEDSALYLCASSSTPWEEKLFFGSGTQLSVL.